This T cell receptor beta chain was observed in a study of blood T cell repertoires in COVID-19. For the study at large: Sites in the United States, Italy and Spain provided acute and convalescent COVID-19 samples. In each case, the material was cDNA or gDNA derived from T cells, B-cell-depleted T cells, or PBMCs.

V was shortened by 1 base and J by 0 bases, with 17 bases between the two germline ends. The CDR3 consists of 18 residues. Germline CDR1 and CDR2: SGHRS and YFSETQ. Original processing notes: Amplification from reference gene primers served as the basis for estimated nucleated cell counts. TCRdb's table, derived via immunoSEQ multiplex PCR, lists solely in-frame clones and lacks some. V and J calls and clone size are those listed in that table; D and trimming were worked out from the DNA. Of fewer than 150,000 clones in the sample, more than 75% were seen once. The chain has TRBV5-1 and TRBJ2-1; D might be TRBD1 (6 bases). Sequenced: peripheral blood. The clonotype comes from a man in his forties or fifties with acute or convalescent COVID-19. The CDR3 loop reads CASSLFALTGTSYNEQFF. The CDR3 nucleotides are TGCGCCAGCAGCTTGTTCGCCCTCACAGGGACCTCCTACAATGAGCAGTTCTTC.